This TCR beta chain is from a study of cytomegalovirus exposure and HLA in healthy donors. V was trimmed by 6 bases and J by 4 bases, leaving 18 bases between them. The CDR3 is 16 amino acids. Germline V gives CDR1 SNHLY, CDR2 FYNNEI. Overall study findings and caveats: A list of approximately 150 TCR beta chains associated with cytomegalovirus was given. In the analysis, some V segments, TRBV6-2 and TRBV6-3 included, were excluded as indistinguishable.

Primers included in the PCR were 60 Vbeta and 13 Jbeta primers. Method: immunoSEQ multiplex PCR; TCRdb's copy keeps in-frame clones and lacks some. This sample has about 180,000 clones, with roughly 77% found just once. This clone has only a few counts. Its antigen is still unknown. The chain employs TRBV2 and TRBJ1-4, with D tentatively TRBD1 (6 bases). The sequence was obtained from a woman aged 25 to 39 in good health and CMV-seronegative. The sequenced material came from PBMCs. CDR3 DNA: TGTGCCAGCAGCTCCCCCCCCGCAGGGGATAATGAAAAACTGTTTTTT. This codes for CASSSPPAGDNEKLFF.